This T cell receptor (beta chain) was profiled in a study of control samples from healthy donors and cancer patients. Looked up from germline, CDR1 is ENHRY and CDR2 is SYGVKD. Trimming took off 4 bases at V and 1 base at J, with 15 bases between the two ends. This CDR3 contains 16 residues. Clones were read by immunoSEQ multiplex PCR, and TCRdb kept only the in-frame ones, dropping some. The data hold over 100,000 clones, with 92% observed a single time. The receptor was derived from a woman in her 50s in good health. Material for sequencing was blood. This chain joins TRBV10-3 and TRBJ2-3; D is perhaps TRBD2 (6 bases). The CDR3 sequence is CAISALGGSGTDTQYF. DNA of the CDR3: TGTGCCATCAGTGCCTTGGGGGGATCCGGCACAGATACGCAGTATTTT.